These 22 T cell receptor beta chains came from one sample sequenced in a study of tumor and adjacent non-tumor tissue in lung cancer. No cell sorting was done before RNA was extracted from the tissue. This non-tumor lung sample came from over 3 cm beyond the tumor edge. TCRbeta libraries were built with three rounds of nested PCR, modified from ARM-PCR. TCRdb recomputed calls from the multiplex PCR reads with MiXCR, one row per CDR3 protein. The repertoire holds 60,000 to 80,000 distinct CDR3 sequences, with around two thirds as singletons. Sequenced sample: distant non-tumor lung tissue. The source is a woman between 50 and 59 years old with non-small cell lung cancer.

Details on this clonotype: Germline and junction disagree at one end, which may indicate a read error. V and J are TRBV9 and TRBJ2-6; D gene ambiguous. The CDR3 length is 16 residues. CDR1 SGDLS and CDR2 YYNGEE come from the germline V gene. The CDR3 DNA is TGTGTCAGCAGCGCCACCCCCAGCGCTGGGGTCAACGTCCTGACTTTC. As protein: CVSSATPSAGVNVLTF.

The chain couples TRBV21-1 to TRBJ1-6; no check of the table's D call, TRBD1, against the DNA was made. TRBV21-1 is assigned pseudogene status. This CDR3 comprises 18 residues. The CDR3 protein is CASSQIPDPDREDSPLHF. Here the CDR3 DNA reads TGTGCCAGCAGTCAAATCCCCGACCCTGACAGGGAAGACTCACCCCTCCACTTT.

This clonotype was counted at least ten times. V gene TRBV6-6 combines with J gene TRBJ2-4; possibly TRBD2 for D (6 bases). The CDR3 sequence is 20 residues long. Per the germline V gene, CDR1 is MNHNY and CDR2 is SVGAGI (reference sequence). Trimming stripped 0 bases from V and 0 bases from J, with 21 bases between. CDR3 sequence (DNA): TGTGCCAGCAGTTACTCAGTCGGGGTCTTAGCGGATCTAGCCAAAAACATTCAGTACTTC. Residues: CASSYSVGVLADLAKNIQYF.

Notes on this clonotype: Possible read error: a much larger clone is one base away. The rearrangement joins TRBV20-1 to TRBJ2-7; 7 bases line up with TRBD1. The CDR3 runs 12 residues. Germline V gives CDR1 DFQATT, CDR2 SNEGSKA (reference sequence). The CDR3 DNA follows: TGCAGTGGTACGGGACAGTCCTACGAGCAGCACTTC. Protein sequence: CSGTGQSYEQHF.

Notes on this clonotype: As the CDR3 is not closed by the conserved phenylalanine or tryptophan, this likely results from a read error. CDR3 region: CASSPDSGLGGGYEQFL. In nucleotides, the CDR3 is TGCGCCAGCAGTCCGGACAGCGGCCTTGGCGGTGGCTATGAGCAGTTCTTA. The chain couples TRBV10-1 to TRBJ2-1, with D maybe TRBD1 (6 bases). The CDR3 runs 17 residues. Trimming removed 5 bases from V and 8 bases from J, with 25 bases in between. Per the germline V gene, CDR1 is WNHNN and CDR2 is SYGVQD (reference sequence).

A remark on this clonotype: This clone may be a read error of a much larger clone one base away. The gene calls are TRBV20-1 and TRBJ2-3, with TRBD2 identical over 11 bases. The germline V gene has CDR1 DFQATT and CDR2 SNEGSKA (reference sequence). This CDR3 has 15 amino acids. J lost 5 bases, V lost 5 bases, and 9 bases had no gene match. The CDR3 spells CSALTSGVLEDTQYF. CDR3 nucleotides: TGCAGTGCTTTGACTAGCGGGGTGTTGGAAGATACGCAGTATTTT.

V is TRBV11-1 and J is TRBJ1-3; no definite D call. The CDR3 has 12 amino acids. In germline, CDR1 is SGHAT, CDR2 FQDESV (reference sequence). Trimming shortened V by 8 bases and J by 14 bases, and 19 bases separated the two germline ends. CDR3 coding DNA: TGTGCCAGCGCTCACTCTGGAAACACTGTATATTTT. Its protein is CASAHSGNTVYF.

With regard to this clonotype: Because the CDR3 is missing its conserved closing phenylalanine or tryptophan, this is likely a read error. This sequence joins TRBV11-2 and TRBJ1-1, with D possibly TRBD1 on 5 matching bases. This CDR3 spans 16 amino acids. CDR1 and CDR2 from the germline V gene are SGHAT and FQNNGV. V was pared by 5 bases and J by 1 base, with 17 bases between. The chain's CDR3 is CASSRLAREKNTEAFL. In DNA, the CDR3 is TGTGCCAGCAGCCGGCTGGCCAGGGAGAAGAACACTGAAGCTTTCTTA.

As regards this clonotype: Relative to the germline gene, one junction end is altered; a read error may explain this. The genes are TRBV7-6 and TRBJ2-1, with D possibly matching TRBD2 (6 bases). Looked up from germline, CDR1 is SGHVS and CDR2 is FNYEAQ. This CDR3 is 15 amino acids long. The CDR3 DNA sequence: TGTGCTAGCAGCTTTGGAGGGGTAGGTGCCAATGAGCAGTTCTTC. This gives the protein CASSFGGVGANEQFF. Filled out from reference TRBV7-6 and TRBJ2-1, the complete variable domain reads GAGVSQSPRYKVTKRGQDVALRCDPISGHVSLYWYRQALGQGPEFLTYFNYEAQQDKSGLPNDRFSAERPEGSISTLTIQRTEQRDSAMYRCASSFGGVGANEQFFGPGTRLTVL.

In the case of this clonotype: Being one base from a much bigger clone, this may be a read error. This rearrangement joins TRBV12-3 or TRBV12-4 to TRBJ1-5; D might be TRBD1 (6 bases). V lost 3 bases and J lost 2, with 11 bases in between. The CDR3 consists of 15 residues. CDR3 loop: CASSFQGLGNQPQHF. CDR3 DNA: TGTGCCAGCAGTTTTCAGGGGTTGGGCAATCAGCCCCAGCATTTT.

DNA of the CDR3: TGCAGCGTTGATGGCACTAGCGGGGGCTTCAATGAGCAGTTCTTC. Translation gives CSVDGTSGGFNEQFF. The chain combines TRBV29-1 with TRBJ2-1, with 11 bases matching TRBD2. The CDR3 extends over 15 amino acids. The ends lost 3 bases at V and 6 bases at J; junction bases unmatched: 7. The germline CDR1 and CDR2 sequences are SQVTM and ANQGSEA.

This clonotype was observed many times. The V and J genes are TRBV5-6 and TRBJ2-5, with 9 positions matching TRBD2. Germline V gives CDR1 SGHDT, CDR2 YYEEEE. The J segment lost 1 base and the V segment lost 4 bases, leaving 11 bases of the junction unmatched. This CDR3 has 17 residues. CDR3 protein: CASSLPAGGISQETQYF. The CDR3 DNA follows: TGTGCCAGCAGCCTGCCAGCGGGAGGTATTTCCCAAGAGACCCAGTACTTC. Drawing the rest from reference TRBV5-6 and TRBJ2-5, the complete variable domain is DAGVTQSPTHLIKTRGQQVTLRCSPKSGHDTVSWYQQALGQGPQFIFQYYEEEERQRGNFPDRFSGHQFPNYSSELNVNALLLGDSALYLCASSLPAGGISQETQYFGPGTRLLVL.

For this clonotype: One junction end does not reproduce the germline sequence, and a read error may be involved. This chain uses TRBV4-2 with TRBJ2-3; a weak D match, TRBD2 (6 bases). The CDR3 spans 15 residues. Germline loops: CDR1 LGHNA, CDR2 YNFKEQ. The CDR3 DNA sequence: TGTGCCAACAGCCAAGAACTAGCCAGTTTGGATACGCAGTATTTT. Translation: CANSQELASLDTQYF.

This clonotype has only a few counts. The junction departs from germline at one end; a sequencing error may be responsible. The genes are TRBV11-1 and TRBJ2-3; 7 nucleotides align to TRBD1. This CDR3 is built from 14 residues. From germline, CDR1 is SGHAT and CDR2 FQDESV (reference sequence). CDR3 residues: CPSSIATGADMQYF. The CDR3 coding sequence is TGTCCTAGCAGCATAGCTACAGGGGCTGATATGCAGTATTTT.

In the case of this clonotype: A much larger clone is a single base away; this may be a read error. The gene calls are TRBV20-1 and TRBJ2-5, with D possibly being TRBD1 (6 bases). CDR3 length: 16 amino acids. Trimming left V 2 bases short and J 2 bases short, with 18 bases between. Germline-derived CDR1 and CDR2 are DFQATT and SNEGSKA (reference sequence). The CDR3: CSARLDSWTAQETQYF. In DNA form, the CDR3 reads TGCAGTGCTAGACTGGACTCCTGGACAGCTCAAGAGACCCAGTACTTC.

Details on this clonotype: Because it lacks the conserved phenylalanine or tryptophan at the end, this CDR3 is likely a read error. The CDR3 DNA sequence: TGTGCCAGTAGCTTAGGCGGAGTTGATGGCTACACCCTC. Translation gives CASSLGGVDGYTL. The chain combines TRBV11-2 with TRBJ1-2; D not certain. CDR3 length: 13 residues. Germline-derived CDR1 and CDR2 are SGHAT and FQNNGV.

V gene TRBV20-1 combines with J gene TRBJ2-1, with D maybe TRBD1 (6 bases). This CDR3 region has 16 residues. Germline values: CDR1 DFQATT, CDR2 SNEGSKA (reference sequence). Here the CDR3 reads CNAAAGGTTNYNEQFF. CDR3 bases: TGCAATGCCGCCGCCGGTGGGACAACTAATTACAATGAGCAGTTCTTC.

The rearrangement uses TRBV20-1 and TRBJ2-4; tentative D call: TRBD1 (6 bases). The CDR3 is 14 residues long. The germline V gene has CDR1 DFQATT and CDR2 SNEGSKA (reference sequence). The CDR3 sequence is CNAPRTEIKNIQYF. The CDR3 DNA follows: TGCAATGCCCCTCGGACAGAAATTAAAAACATTCAGTACTTC.

A note on this clonotype: One end of the junction varies from germline; a read error may be responsible. The J gene is TRBJ2-1, the V gene TRBV20-1; 13 bases match TRBD2. This CDR3 is 14 amino acids long. Germline V lookup: CDR1 DFQATT, CDR2 SNEGSKA (reference sequence). The CDR3: CSVQGLAGRFEQLF. The DNA for the CDR3 is TGCAGTGTCCAGGGACTAGCGGGAAGGTTTGAGCAGCTCTTC.

The rearrangement links TRBV9 to TRBJ1-5; D not resolved. Germline V gives CDR1 SGDLS, CDR2 YYNGEE. CDR3 length equals 13 residues. V lost 0 bases to trimming and J lost 6 bases, with 7 bases between them. The CDR3 sequence: CASSVDLSQPQHF. The CDR3 DNA reads TGTGCCAGCAGCGTAGATCTCAGTCAGCCCCAGCATTTT.

This clonotype appeared once. At one end the junction does not follow the germline gene, possibly because of a read error. V gene TRBV6-5 combines with J gene TRBJ2-7, with D hard to call. The CDR3 consists of 15 residues. Looked up from germline, CDR1 is MNHEY and CDR2 is SVGAGI. As DNA, the CDR3 is TGTGCTAGCAGTTATAGGAATGGACCCTCCTACGAGCAGTACTTC. Amino acids: CASSYRNGPSYEQYF.

The chain is built from TRBV4-3 and TRBJ2-1; D perhaps matches TRBD2 (6 bases). Germline V lookup: CDR1 LGHNA, CDR2 YSLEER. The CDR3 totals 15 residues. Trimming removed 4 bases at V and 6 bases at J, with 16 bases between. The CDR3 DNA follows: TGCGCCAGCAGCCGAAACGGGGGAAGACTCAATGAGCAGTTCTTC. This translates into CASSRNGGRLNEQFF.